This T cell receptor (beta chain) is from a study of OX40 agonist ivuxolimab in advanced cancers. Blood sampling was done at baseline, cycle 4 day 1, and cycle 7 day 1. The CDR3 runs 14 residues. With 0 bases removed from V and 2 bases from J, the gap between germline ends came to 9 bases. Germline V gene sequence: CDR1 GTSNPN, CDR2 SVGIG (reference sequence). Sequencing used immunoSEQ multiplex PCR; TCRdb keeps in-frame clones, though not all of them. The sample comprises under 90,000 clones, 75% to 85% of which are singletons, and more than 1.4% rests with the top ten. This TCR was sampled from an adult with an advanced solid tumor such as melanoma, head and neck, liver or kidney cancer. The chain is built from TRBV30 and TRBJ2-3; TRBD2 is a possible D gene (5 bases). Sequenced material: CD4+ or CD8+ T cells sorted from blood, taken in a trial of the OX40 agonist ivuxolimab. This CDR3 is CAWSVRRVTDTQYF. CDR3 nucleotides: TGTGCCTGGAGTGTACGGCGGGTCACAGATACGCAGTATTTT.